One and the same sample provided the 19 T cell receptor beta chains below, sequenced in a study of regulatory T cells in long-lasting Graves disease. The time point denotes: newly diagnosed GD, antithyroid drugs for less than 3 months. PBMCs were the source of the RNA used for TCR sequencing. For TCR beta, libraries came from iRepertoire HTBI primers and Arm-PCR of CDR3 regions. TCRdb re-analysed the multiplex PCR reads in MiXCR, keeping a single row per CDR3 protein. This sample has more than 300,000 distinct CDR3 sequences, with 15% to 17% found just once. The material sequenced was peripheral blood mononuclear cells (PBMCs), taken at new diagnosis, from a patient treated with antithyroid drugs. Source of these receptors: a female donor with Graves disease.

This clonotype has at least ten counts. The genes are TRBV12-5 and TRBJ2-5; 15 bases fit TRBD2. The germline V gene has CDR1 LGHNT and CDR2 FRNRAP. The CDR3 contains 16 residues. Losses at the gene ends were 4 bases for V and 7 bases for J; bases not matched to a gene: 7. The CDR3 nucleotides read TGTGCTAGTGGTTCGGGACTAGCGGGAGGAGTGGGGACCCAGTACTTC. Amino acids: CASGSGLAGGVGTQYF.

This clonotype showed up just a few times. This chain joins TRBV4-1 and TRBJ2-1; maybe TRBD2 (6 bases). Trimming shortened V by 1 base and J by 8 bases, and 21 bases separated the two germline ends. CDR1 is MGHRA, CDR2 YSYEKL, per germline. The CDR3 runs to 17 residues. This CDR3 is CASSQATRVKWRDEQFF. The CDR3 DNA reads TGCGCCAGCAGCCAAGCAACCAGGGTGAAGTGGAGGGATGAGCAGTTCTTC.

V is TRBV29-1 and J is TRBJ1-1; 7 positions match TRBD1. Germline values: CDR1 SQVTM, CDR2 ANQGSEA. J gave up 6 bases and V 6 bases, and 10 bases lay outside the gene matches. The CDR3 runs 13 residues. The CDR3 nucleotides are TGCAGCGTAGGACAGGTTCGGGGAGCTGAAGCTTTCTTT. Its protein product is CSVGQVRGAEAFF. Drawing the rest from reference TRBV29-1 and TRBJ1-1, the complete variable domain is SAVISQKPSRDICQRGTSLTIQCQVDSQVTMMFWYRQQPGQSLTLIATANQGSEATYESGFVIDKFPISRPNLTFSTLTVSNMSPEDSSIYLCSVGQVRGAEAFFGQGTRLTVV.

The V call is TRBV7-2, the J call TRBJ1-5, with D possibly being TRBD1 (5 bases). The V gene's germline CDR1 is SGHTA and CDR2 FQGNSA. The CDR3 totals 16 residues. Trimming left V 3 bases short and J 1 base short, with 13 bases between. The CDR3 region has the DNA TGTGCCAGCAGCTTCGTCCGGGGCATGAGCAATCAGCCCCAGCATTTT. Translated, it gives CASSFVRGMSNQPQHF.

The chain combines TRBV6-1 with TRBJ2-6; 7 positions agree with TRBD2. Trimming took 8 bases from V and 5 from J; bases not matched to a gene: 9. The V gene's germline CDR1 is MNHNS and CDR2 SASEGT. This CDR3 is built from 15 residues. The CDR3 coding sequence is TGTGCCAGCGGAGGGAGGGCGCGACGGGCCAACGTCCTGACTTTC. Translating gives CASGGRARRANVLTF.

This clonotype has at least ten counts. The V and J genes are TRBV7-8 and TRBJ2-3; 8 bases align to TRBD1. With 3 bases clipped from V and 5 bases from J, the junction kept 4 bases outside the gene matches. The CDR3 consists of 14 residues. Germline lookup yields CDR1 SGHVS and CDR2 FQNEAQ. Written as DNA, the CDR3 is TGTGCCAGCAGCTTTACAGGGGGTATAGATACGCAGTATTTT. Protein product: CASSFTGGIDTQYF. Supplemented by reference TRBV7-8 and TRBJ2-3, the full variable domain reads GAGVSQSPRYKVAKRGQDVALRCDPISGHVSLFWYQQALGQGPEFLTYFQNEAQLDKSGLPSDRFFAERPEGSVSTLKIQRTQQEDSAVYLCASSFTGGIDTQYFGPGTRLTVL.

Ten or more counts support this clonotype. The chain uses TRBV20-1 and TRBJ2-1, with 8 bases aligning to TRBD1. CDR1 and CDR2 (germline): DFQATT, SNEGSKA (reference sequence). V was pared by 8 bases and J by 10 bases, with 16 bases of the junction left unmatched. There are 14 residues in the CDR3. Here the CDR3 DNA reads TGCAGTCACCTTCAGAGGAAAACAGGGGGGGAGCAGTTCTTC. Amino acids: CSHLQRKTGGEQFF.

This clonotype was detected many times. J is TRBJ1-2 and V is TRBV30; D is perhaps TRBD1 (6 bases). There are 14 residues in the CDR3. The V gene lost 0 bases and the J gene lost 8 bases, with 16 bases spanning the gap. Germline-derived CDR1 and CDR2 are GTSNPN and SVGIG (reference sequence). CDR3 DNA: TGTGCCTGGAGTGTACTTGGGGGGCAGGTCGGCTACACCTTC. This encodes CAWSVLGGQVGYTF.

This clonotype has ten or more counts. The rearrangement links TRBV7-2 to TRBJ1-4, with D possibly TRBD1 on 5 matching bases. V was trimmed by 5 bases and J by 5 bases, leaving 18 bases between them. Germline V CDR1 and CDR2: SGHTA, FQGNSA. This CDR3 spans 16 amino acids. CDR3 amino acids: CASSHPVGRRNEKLFF. Here the CDR3 DNA reads TGTGCCAGCAGCCACCCCGTGGGACGAAGGAATGAAAAACTGTTTTTT.

The V call is TRBV4-3, the J call TRBJ2-7; 7 nucleotides align to TRBD2. CDR3 length: 15 residues. In germline, CDR1 is LGHNA, CDR2 YSLEER. V lost 0 bases, J lost 1 base, and 3 bases stayed unmatched. CDR3 in DNA: TGCGCCAGCAGCCAAGATTGGCGGGGGTCCTACGAGCAGTACTTC. Translation gives CASSQDWRGSYEQYF.

This clonotype was found many times. The chain recombines TRBV11-2 with TRBJ1-1; 7 bases are a match to TRBD1. The CDR3 extends over 14 amino acids. J gave up 8 bases and V 5 bases, and 11 bases lay outside the gene matches. Germline CDR1 and CDR2: SGHAT and FQNNGV. Here the CDR3 reads CASSPDRLYAEAFF. CDR3 bases: TGTGCCAGCAGCCCGGACAGGTTGTACGCCGAAGCTTTCTTT.

Comment on this clonotype: With a much larger clone just one base away, this may be a read error. The chain recombines TRBV7-2 with TRBJ2-1; TRBD2 matches 10 bases. The trim removed 3 bases at V and 10 bases at J, leaving 9 bases unmatched. This CDR3 contains 15 residues. Germline V lookup: CDR1 SGHTA, CDR2 FQGNSA. This CDR3 is CASSLETSGPYEQFF. The CDR3 bases are TGTGCCAGCAGCTTGGAGACTAGCGGGCCCTACGAGCAGTTCTTC.

This clonotype was found many times. The chain couples TRBV12-5 to TRBJ2-6; no clear D. Germline lookup yields CDR1 LGHNT and CDR2 FRNRAP. Trimming pared 0 bases from V and 0 bases from J, leaving 6 bases between. The CDR3 has 16 amino acids. The DNA of the CDR3 is TGTGCTAGTGGTTTGGTACTCTCCTCTGGGGCCAACGTCCTGACTTTC. Encoded protein: CASGLVLSSGANVLTF.

Many counts were recorded for this clonotype. The V and J genes are TRBV11-2 and TRBJ2-1; 7 nucleotides match TRBD2. The germline V gene encodes CDR1 SGHAT and CDR2 FQNNGV. The CDR3 is 17 residues long. V trimming: 4 bases; J trimming: 8 bases; junction bases outside the gene matches: 17. The CDR3 DNA follows: TGTGCCAGCAGCTATTGGGACTTGCGGGAGATAAAATATGAGCAGTTCTTC. Its protein product is CASSYWDLREIKYEQFF.

This clonotype showed up many times. V and J are TRBV29-1 and TRBJ1-2; D possibly corresponds to TRBD1 (5 bases). This CDR3 has 13 residues. V shed 4 bases and J shed 0 bases, with 9 bases lying between them. The germline CDR1 and CDR2 sequences are SQVTM and ANQGSEA. The CDR3 region is CSVVGGANYGYTF. The CDR3 DNA is TGCAGCGTTGTCGGGGGGGCTAACTATGGCTACACCTTC.

In this sample, this clonotype turned up a few times. The chain combines TRBV7-2 with TRBJ1-2, with no clear D. Per germline, CDR1 SGHTA and CDR2 FQGNSA. The CDR3 contains 14 residues. Trimming shortened V by 2 bases and J by 2 bases, and 9 bases separated the two germline ends. CDR3 nucleotides: TGTGCCAGCAGCTTAAGGCGGGGAAACTATGGCTACACCTTC. Protein sequence: CASSLRRGNYGYTF.

CDR3 residues: CASGPDRGLTDTQYF. CDR3 in DNA: TGTGCTAGTGGCCCGGACAGGGGGCTCACAGATACGCAGTATTTT. This chain uses TRBV12-5 with TRBJ2-3; 11 bases are a match to TRBD1. The CDR3 loop spans 15 amino acids. From germline, CDR1 is LGHNT and CDR2 FRNRAP. Trimming took 6 bases from V and 2 from J; bases not matched to a gene: 4. Variable domain in full (rest from reference TRBV12-5 and TRBJ2-3): DARVTQTPRHKVTEMGQEVTMRCQPILGHNTVFWYRQTMMQGLELLAYFRNRAPLDDSGMPKDRFSAEMPDATLATLKIQPSEPRDSAVYFCASGPDRGLTDTQYFGPGTRLTVL.

This clonotype was observed at least ten times. The J gene is TRBJ2-1, the V gene TRBV12-3 or TRBV12-4, with D perhaps matching TRBD2 (6 bases). Trimming removed 4 bases at V and 6 bases at J, with 13 bases between. The CDR3 totals 14 residues. The CDR3: CASSSPGTPNEQFF. CDR3 DNA: TGTGCCAGCAGTTCCCCCGGGACTCCCAATGAGCAGTTCTTC.

This clonotype has more than one count but fewer than ten. The chain joins TRBV25-1 to TRBJ2-3; 9 bases match TRBD1. Trimming took 8 bases from V and 1 from J; bases not matched to a gene: 4. CDR1 is MGHDK, CDR2 SYGVNS, per germline. The CDR3 runs to 14 residues. The CDR3 loop reads CASDRGWGTDTQYF. CDR3 nucleotides: TGTGCCAGCGACAGGGGGTGGGGCACAGATACGCAGTATTTT.